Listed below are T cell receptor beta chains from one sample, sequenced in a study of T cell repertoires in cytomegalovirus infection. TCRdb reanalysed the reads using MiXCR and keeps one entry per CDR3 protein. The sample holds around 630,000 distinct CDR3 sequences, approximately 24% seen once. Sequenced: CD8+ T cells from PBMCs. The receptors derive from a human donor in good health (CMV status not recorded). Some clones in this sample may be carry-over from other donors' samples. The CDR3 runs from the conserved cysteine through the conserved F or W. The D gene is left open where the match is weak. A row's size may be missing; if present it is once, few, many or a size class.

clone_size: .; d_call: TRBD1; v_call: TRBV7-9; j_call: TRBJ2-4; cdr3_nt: TGTGCCAGCAGCTCTCGGGACAGGGGTTATGAGTTGGTCATTCAGTACTTC; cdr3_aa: CASSSRDRGYELVIQYF
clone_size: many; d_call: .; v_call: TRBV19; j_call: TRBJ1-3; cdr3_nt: TGTGCCCGGCGGCTTACGCCCTCTGGAAACACCATATATTTT; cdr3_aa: CARRLTPSGNTIYF
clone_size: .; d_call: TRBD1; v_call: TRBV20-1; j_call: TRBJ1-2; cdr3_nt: TGCAGTGCTAGAGCCCCTGACAGGGGGTTGAACTATGGCTACACCTTC; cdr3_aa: CSARAPDRGLNYGYTF
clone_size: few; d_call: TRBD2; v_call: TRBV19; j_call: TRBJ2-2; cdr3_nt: TGTGCCAGTAGTACGTCGACTAGCGGGGGGTCTACCGGGGAGCTGTTTTTT; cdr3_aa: CASSTSTSGGSTGELFF
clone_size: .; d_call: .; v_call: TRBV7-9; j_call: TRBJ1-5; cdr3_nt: TGTGCCAGCAGCTTAGATACAGGGTCGAGTAGCAATCAGCCCCAGCATTTT; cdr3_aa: CASSLDTGSSSNQPQHF
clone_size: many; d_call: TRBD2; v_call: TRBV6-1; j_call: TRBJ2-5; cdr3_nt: TGTGCCAGCGGCCCCCTTTTAGCGGGGGGGACGGGAGAGACCCAGTACTTC; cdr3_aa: CASGPLLAGGTGETQYF
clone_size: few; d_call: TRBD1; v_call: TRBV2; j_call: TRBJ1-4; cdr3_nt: TGTGCCAGCAGTTCCCCCGGACAGGGTGATCGGGATGAAAAACTGTTTTTT; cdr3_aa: CASSSPGQGDRDEKLFF
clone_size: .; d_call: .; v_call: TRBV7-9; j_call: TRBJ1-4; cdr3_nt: TGTGCCAGCAGCTTAGGTTGGCAGGATCAAGGGAAACTGTTTTTT; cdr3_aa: CASSLGWQDQGKLFF
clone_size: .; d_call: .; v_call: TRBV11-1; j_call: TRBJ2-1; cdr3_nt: TGTGCCAGCAGTCCTACGGGGCGAACCTACAATGAGCAGTTCTTC; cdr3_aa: CASSPTGRTYNEQFF
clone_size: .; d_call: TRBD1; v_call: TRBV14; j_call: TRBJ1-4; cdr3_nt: TGTGCCAGCAGCCAAGAAGCAAACAGGGGAAATGAAAAACTGTTTTTT; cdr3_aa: CASSQEANRGNEKLFF
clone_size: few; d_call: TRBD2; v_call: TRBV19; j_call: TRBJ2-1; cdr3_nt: TGTGCCAGTATGGGTTCCCTAGCGGGATACAATGAGCAGTTCTTC; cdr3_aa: CASMGSLAGYNEQFF
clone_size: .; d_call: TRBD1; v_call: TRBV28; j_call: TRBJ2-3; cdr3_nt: TGTGCCAGCAGTTCCGACAGGGTGGCAGATACGCAGTATTTT; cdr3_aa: CASSSDRVADTQYF
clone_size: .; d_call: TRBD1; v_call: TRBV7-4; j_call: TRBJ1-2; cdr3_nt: TGTGCCAGCAGCTTACCCCTGGACAGGGCATCTAACTATGGCTACACCTTC; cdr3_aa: CASSLPLDRASNYGYTF
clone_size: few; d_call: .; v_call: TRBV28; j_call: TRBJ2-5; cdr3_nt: TGTGCCAGCAGTTTCAAAGTCCGGATGCATACCCAGTACTTC; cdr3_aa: CASSFKVRMHTQYF
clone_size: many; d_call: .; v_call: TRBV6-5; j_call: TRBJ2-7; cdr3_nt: TGTGCCAGCAGTTACTCAGGGGGGGAATCCTACGAGCAGTACTTC; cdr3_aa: CASSYSGGESYEQYF
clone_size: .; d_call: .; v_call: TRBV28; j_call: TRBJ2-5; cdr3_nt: TGTGCCAGCAAGCCCGAGGGTTACCAAGAGACCCAGTACTTC; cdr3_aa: CASKPEGYQETQYF
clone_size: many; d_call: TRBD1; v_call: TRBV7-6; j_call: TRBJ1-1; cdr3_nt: TGTGCCAGCAGCTTAACCCTAGGACAGGGTGAGGGCACTGAAGCTTTCTTT; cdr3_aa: CASSLTLGQGEGTEAFF
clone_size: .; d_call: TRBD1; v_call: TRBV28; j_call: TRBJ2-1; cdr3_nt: TGTGCCAGCAGTCGTACAGGGGCGACCTACAATGAGCAGTTCTTC; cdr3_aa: CASSRTGATYNEQFF
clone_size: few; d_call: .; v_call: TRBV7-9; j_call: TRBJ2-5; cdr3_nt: TGTGCCAGCAGCTTAGGGACAGTGGGCGACCTAGAGACCCAGTACTTC; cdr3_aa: CASSLGTVGDLETQYF
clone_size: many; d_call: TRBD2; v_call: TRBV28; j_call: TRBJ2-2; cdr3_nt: TGTGCCAGCACTTTGCGGCTAGCGGAACCGAACCCCGGGGAGCTGTTTTTT; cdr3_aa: CASTLRLAEPNPGELFF
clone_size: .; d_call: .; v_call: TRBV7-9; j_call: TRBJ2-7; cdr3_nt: TGTGCCAGCAGCTTGGCTAGCGCCTCCTACGAGCAGTACTTC; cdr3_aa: CASSLASASYEQYF
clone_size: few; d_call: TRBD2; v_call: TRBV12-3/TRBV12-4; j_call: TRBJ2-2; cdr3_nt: TGTGCCAGCAGTTTAGCAGCGGGGGATGCCGGGGAGCTGTTTTTT; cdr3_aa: CASSLAAGDAGELFF
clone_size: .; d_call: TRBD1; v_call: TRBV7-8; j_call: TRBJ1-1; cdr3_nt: TGTGCCAGCAGCTTAGGGACAGGCCCGGCTGAAGCTTTCTTT; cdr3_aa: CASSLGTGPAEAFF
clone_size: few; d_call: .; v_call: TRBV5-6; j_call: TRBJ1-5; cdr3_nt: TGTGCCAGCAGCTTAGGATCAGGGGACGATCAGCCCCAGCATTTT; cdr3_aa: CASSLGSGDDQPQHF
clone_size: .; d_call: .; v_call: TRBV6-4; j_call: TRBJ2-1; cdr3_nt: TGTGCCAGCAGTGACTTAGCAGGGCTTAATGAGCAGTTCTTC; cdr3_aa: CASSDLAGLNEQFF
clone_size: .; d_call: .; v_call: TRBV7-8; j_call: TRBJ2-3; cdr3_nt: TGTGCCAGCAGCGGGCGGTCCGATACGCAGTATTTT; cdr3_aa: CASSGRSDTQYF
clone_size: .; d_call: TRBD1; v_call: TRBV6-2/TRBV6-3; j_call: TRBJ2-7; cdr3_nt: TGTGCCAGCAGTCTGAGGACAGGGGGCCGGAGGGAGCAGTACTTC; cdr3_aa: CASSLRTGGRREQYF
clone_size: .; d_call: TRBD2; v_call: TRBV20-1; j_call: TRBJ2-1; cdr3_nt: TGCAGTGCTAGACTAGCGGGGGGGCGAGATGAGCAGTTCTTC; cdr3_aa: CSARLAGGRDEQFF
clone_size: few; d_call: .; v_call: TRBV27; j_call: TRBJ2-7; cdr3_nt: TGTGCCAGCAGTTCCTCTTCCGGGACACGACTCTACGAGCAGCACTTC; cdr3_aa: CASSSSSGTRLYEQHF
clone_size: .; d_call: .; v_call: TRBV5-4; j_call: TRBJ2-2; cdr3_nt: TGTGCCAGCAGCCCTGGGGTGGACAGATCGAACACCGGGGAGCTGTTTTTT; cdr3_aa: CASSPGVDRSNTGELFF
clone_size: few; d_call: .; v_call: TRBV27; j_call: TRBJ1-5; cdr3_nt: TGTGCCAGCAGCCTAAGGAACGGTAATCAGCCCCAGCATTTT; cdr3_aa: CASSLRNGNQPQHF
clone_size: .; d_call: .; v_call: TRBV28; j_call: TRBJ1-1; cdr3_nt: TGTGCCAGCAGTCCCCCCGGGGGGTTCATGAACACTGAAGCTTTCTTT; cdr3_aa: CASSPPGGFMNTEAFF
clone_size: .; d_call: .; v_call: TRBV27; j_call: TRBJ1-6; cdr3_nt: TGTGCCAGCAGCCAGGGACCGATTGGATCACCCCTCCACTTT; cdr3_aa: CASSQGPIGSPLHF
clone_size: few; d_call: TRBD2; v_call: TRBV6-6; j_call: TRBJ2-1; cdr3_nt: TGTGCCAGCAGTTACACTATTAGCGGGGGGGCCTACAATGAGCAGTTCTTC; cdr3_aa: CASSYTISGGAYNEQFF
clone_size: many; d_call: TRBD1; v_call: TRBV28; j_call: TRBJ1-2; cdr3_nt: TGTGCCAGCAGTTCGCGGACAGGGGGCGGATATGGCTACACCTTC; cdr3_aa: CASSSRTGGGYGYTF
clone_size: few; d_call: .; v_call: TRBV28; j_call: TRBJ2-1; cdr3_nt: TGTGCCAGCAGTCCCGGGTGGGGCAATGAGCAGTTCTTC; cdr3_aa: CASSPGWGNEQFF
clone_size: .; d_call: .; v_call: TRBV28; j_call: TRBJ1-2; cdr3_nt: TGTGCCAGCAGCCCCCTTCTCCGGGACATCAACAGCCCCGTTTATGGCTACACCTTC; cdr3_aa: CASSPLLRDINSPVYGYTF
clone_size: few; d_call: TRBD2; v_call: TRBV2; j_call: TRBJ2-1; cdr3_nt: TGTGCCAGCAGTGTAGGCGGGGGGGCCCGTAATGAGCAGTTCTTC; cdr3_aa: CASSVGGGARNEQFF
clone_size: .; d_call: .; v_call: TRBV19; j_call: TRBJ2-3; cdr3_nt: TGTGCCAGTAGTACCGCCGGACGGAGCACAGATACGCAGTATTTT; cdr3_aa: CASSTAGRSTDTQYF
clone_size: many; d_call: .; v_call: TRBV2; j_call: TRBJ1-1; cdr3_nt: TGTGCCAGCAGACTAAACGTGAACACTGAAGCTTTCTTT; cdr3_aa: CASRLNVNTEAFF
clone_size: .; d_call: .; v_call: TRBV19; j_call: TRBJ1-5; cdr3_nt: TGTGCCAGTAGCCCATTCGGGGGCTATCAGCCCCAGCATTTT; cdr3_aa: CASSPFGGYQPQHF
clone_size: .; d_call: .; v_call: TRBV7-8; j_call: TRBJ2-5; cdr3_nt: TGTGCCAGCAGCTTAGTTTTGGGTGGCGTGGGAGAGACCCAGTACTTC; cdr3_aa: CASSLVLGGVGETQYF
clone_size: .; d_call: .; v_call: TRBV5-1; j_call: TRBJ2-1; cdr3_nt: TGCGCCAGCAGCTTGTCCTCCGGGACGACTTACAATGAGCAGTTCTTC; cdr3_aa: CASSLSSGTTYNEQFF
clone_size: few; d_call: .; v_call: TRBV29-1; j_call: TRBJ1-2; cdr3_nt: TGCAGCGTTGTGGCCCGCTATGGCTACACCTTC; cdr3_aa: CSVVARYGYTF
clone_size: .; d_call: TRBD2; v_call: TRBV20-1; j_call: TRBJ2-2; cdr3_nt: TGCAGTGGGGCTAGCGGGGTAACCGGGGAGCTGTTTTTT; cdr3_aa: CSGASGVTGELFF
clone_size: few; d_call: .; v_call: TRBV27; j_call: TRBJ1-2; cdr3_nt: TGTGCCAGCAGTTTATCGAAGGGATTCGGTGGCTACACCTTC; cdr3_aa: CASSLSKGFGGYTF
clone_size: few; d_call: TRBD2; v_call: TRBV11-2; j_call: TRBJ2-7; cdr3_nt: TGTGCCAGCAGCTTGAGGCTAGCGGATTACGAGCAGTACTTC; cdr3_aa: CASSLRLADYEQYF
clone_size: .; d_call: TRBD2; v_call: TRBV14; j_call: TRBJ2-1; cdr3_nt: TGTGCCAGCAGCCAAGATTTTACTAGCGGTTTGAAGTATGAGCAGTTCTTC; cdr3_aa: CASSQDFTSGLKYEQFF
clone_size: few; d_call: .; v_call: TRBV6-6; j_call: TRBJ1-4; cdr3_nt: TGTGCCAGCGTTTGGTCAACTAATGAAAAACTGTTTTTT; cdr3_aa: CASVWSTNEKLFF
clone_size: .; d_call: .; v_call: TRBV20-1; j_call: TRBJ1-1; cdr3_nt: TGCAGTGCTAGAGATACTCAAGGCACCCGGGGCACTGAAGCTTTCTTT; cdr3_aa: CSARDTQGTRGTEAFF
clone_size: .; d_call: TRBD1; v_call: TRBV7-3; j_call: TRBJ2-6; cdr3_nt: TGTGCCAGCAGCTCAACCGGGACAGGGCTTATGGGGGCCAACGTCCTGACTTTC; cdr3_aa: CASSSTGTGLMGANVLTF